This T cell receptor (beta chain) was sequenced for a study of T-cell memory formation after mild COVID-19 (dated by TCRdb to about 2021). With regard to the full study: TCR sequence clusters from the two donors were largely donor specific. T-cell clones expanding and contracting after mild COVID-19 in a couple of donors were tracked by longitudinal TCRalpha and TCRbeta repertoire sequencing. The cohort was made up of two young adult volunteers, one female and one male, who were previously healthy.

Ficoll-Paque density gradient centrifugation was used to isolate PBMCs. A word on this clonotype: Its antigen target is currently unknown. One base away there is no much larger clone; base qualities are not given.

Results the study describes overall, beyond this receptor: Contracting CD4+ clones were found mainly in CM and EM memory subsets, while CD8+ clones were enriched in EMRA. Some responding clones were found in pre-infection memory, which suggests that pre-existing cross-reactive memory T cells took part in the SARS-CoV-2 response. The study covered only two mild cases, and larger cohorts including severe cases with pre-infection samples were considered necessary. The second-wave clones that peaked on day 37 were not confirmed to be SARS-CoV-2 specific. Balanced CD4/CD8 phenotypes were observed for clones contracting from day 15 to 85, whereas a bias towards CD4+ was observed for a second wave of clones expanding from day 15 to 37.

The sequencer was an Illumina NovaSeq 6000. TCRalpha and TCRbeta cDNA libraries were built by 5'RACE with constant-segment primers, adding sample barcodes and unique molecular identifiers. RNA was extracted from every sample with Trizol reagent. Amplification of the libraries took two PCR steps, and the second step added a second sample barcode plus Illumina TruSeq adapters. Libraries were sequenced on an Illumina NovaSeq with 2 x 150 bp paired-end reads. The authors' analysis ran thus. With migec v1.2.7, reads were demultiplexed and then collapsed into UMI-guided consensus sequences. Using mixcr v2.1.11, the UMI consensuses were aligned to TRA and TRB V and J templates and assembled into clonotypes. Clonotypes were classified as expanded or contracted when called significant by both edgeR and NoisET, with noise models trained on biological replicates. For edgeR calls, the cutoffs were a false discovery rate-adjusted p below 0.01 and a log2 fold-change threshold of 1. As an exploratory analysis of dynamics, PCA with hierarchical clustering was applied to max-normalized trajectories of the 1000 most abundant clonotypes. Separately sequenced CD4+ and CD8+ repertoires were used to assign a CD4 or CD8 phenotype to each responding clone. The public reads were run again by TCRdb, first through fastp at Q25 and then through MiXCR, and only productive beta chains were kept. Here each entry gathers all rows of one CDR3 protein and keeps the most common genes and DNA. The V and J calls here are based on TCRdb, not the publication. Here the sample has about 350,000 distinct CDR3 sequences; approximately 13% occur a single time. Of the sample, about a fifth falls within the top ten clones.

V is pared back by 3 bases and J by 0 bases, with 21 bases lying between the germline termini. From the germline V gene, CDR1 is SGHTA and CDR2 is FQGNSA. The CDR3 covers 18 residues, taking in both the cysteine and the phenylalanine. Of the read, only the CDR3 DNA is kept; its 54 bases are in frame from base 1. The sequence was collected from a man between 18 and 35 years old who had mild COVID-19 (a few samples of this study predate the infection). The sample titles of this study are shuffled in the database, so cell type and time point are left out; the donor was told from shared clones. Sequencing was carried out using PBMCs or a T cell subset sorted from them (not recorded which). The sequence joins TRBV7-2 to TRBJ2-7; matching of 5 bases hints at TRBD2 as the D gene. At the DNA level, the sequence is TGTGCCAGCAGCTTCCACCTTACTGGACTGTTGAGCTCCTACGAGCAGTACTTC. It is translated as CASSFHLTGLLSSYEQYF.